This is a list of T cell receptor beta chains from one sample in a study of somatic mutations in cytotoxic T cells in rheumatoid arthritis. Clones were read by immunoSEQ multiplex PCR, and TCRdb kept only the in-frame ones, dropping some. This sample has about 19,000 clones, with approximately 87% found just once. Sample: CD8+ T cells sorted from blood. The receptor set was obtained from a man aged 40-55 years in good health. Each CDR3 is given with its conserved first and last residue. A D gene is named only where the DNA matches it firmly.

D: .; J: TRBJ2-2; V: TRBV7-9; CDR3: CASSLGPGGELFF
D: TRBD1; J: TRBJ2-7; V: TRBV15; CDR3: CATSRDRGYEQYF
D: TRBD1; J: TRBJ2-7; V: TRBV29-1; CDR3: CSVEDRPGGVDEQYF
D: .; J: TRBJ2-7; V: TRBV6-5; CDR3: CASSWGGKTYEQYF
D: .; J: TRBJ2-3; V: TRBV6-5; CDR3: CASSLSLGGTDTQYF
D: .; J: TRBJ2-2; V: TRBV7-6; CDR3: CASSVRTTNTGELFF
D: .; J: TRBJ2-7; V: TRBV5-4; CDR3: CASSLFGYEQYF
D: .; J: TRBJ1-1; V: TRBV5-6; CDR3: CASSLSGITEAFF
D: .; J: TRBJ1-5; V: TRBV27; CDR3: CASSLLGQPQHF
D: .; J: TRBJ2-7; V: TRBV27; CDR3: CASANVDEQYF
D: TRBD2; J: TRBJ2-7; V: TRBV29-1; CDR3: CSVVGAGEEEQYF
D: TRBD1; J: TRBJ2-7; V: TRBV7-2; CDR3: CASSPTGGGYEQYF
D: TRBD2; J: TRBJ2-7; V: TRBV13; CDR3: CASSGGTSGYEQYF
D: .; J: TRBJ2-3; V: TRBV9; CDR3: CASSVEGSATWTDTQYF
D: .; J: TRBJ2-3; V: TRBV6-4; CDR3: CASSDSEQGGGDTQYF
D: TRBD2; J: TRBJ2-1; V: TRBV7-2; CDR3: CASSFSTSGGVYNEQFF
D: .; J: TRBJ1-3; V: TRBV21-1; CDR3: CASNRPGNTIYF
D: .; J: TRBJ1-3; V: TRBV27; CDR3: CASSLTLDTIYF
D: .; J: TRBJ2-2; V: TRBV5-1; CDR3: CASSLKGIGELFF
D: TRBD1; J: TRBJ2-7; V: TRBV7-6; CDR3: CASSSRDSSYEQYF
D: .; J: TRBJ2-5; V: TRBV28; CDR3: CANMTGDLGETQYF
D: .; J: TRBJ2-7; V: TRBV9; CDR3: CASSVGDYSYEQYF
D: .; J: TRBJ1-1; V: TRBV4-3; CDR3: CASSQLGQVEAFF
D: TRBD1; J: TRBJ2-7; V: TRBV6-5; CDR3: CASSSGTGFYEQYF
D: TRBD2; J: TRBJ2-2; V: TRBV5-6; CDR3: CARNSGLDAYGELFF
D: TRBD1; J: TRBJ2-5; V: TRBV5-5; CDR3: CASSETGWGETQYF
D: .; J: TRBJ2-1; V: TRBV5-1; CDR3: CASSLGSALSYYNEQFF
D: .; J: TRBJ1-1; V: TRBV15; CDR3: CATSLQKNTEAFF
D: .; J: TRBJ2-1; V: TRBV19; CDR3: CASSIEVRGGLNEQFF
D: .; J: TRBJ1-4; V: TRBV27; CDR3: CASMGSLNEKLFF
D: TRBD1; J: TRBJ2-3; V: TRBV2; CDR3: CARGDRASTDTQYF
D: .; J: TRBJ1-1; V: TRBV30; CDR3: CAWSVQDVNTEAFF
D: .; J: TRBJ1-1; V: TRBV2; CDR3: CASSEPENTEAFF
D: TRBD2; J: TRBJ2-2; V: TRBV28; CDR3: CASSFSSPGLAGSDGELFF
D: .; J: TRBJ1-2; V: TRBV14; CDR3: CASSQDHSPNYGYTF
D: .; J: TRBJ1-1; V: TRBV6-4; CDR3: CASSDSISGAVTEAFF
D: TRBD2; J: TRBJ2-5; V: TRBV27; CDR3: CASSLVAGVLETQYF
D: TRBD2; J: TRBJ2-7; V: TRBV27; CDR3: CASSLVREGFYEQYF
D: .; J: TRBJ2-5; V: TRBV9; CDR3: CASSVWATGGETQYF
D: TRBD1; J: TRBJ1-5; V: TRBV19; CDR3: CASSTLDRGLDSNQPQHF
D: .; J: TRBJ1-1; V: TRBV9; CDR3: CASSVSPRTGAGTEAFF
D: TRBD2; J: TRBJ2-3; V: TRBV9; CDR3: CASSRAGGDSDTQYF
D: .; J: TRBJ2-7; V: TRBV11-2; CDR3: CATARWTYEQYF
D: TRBD1; J: TRBJ2-3; V: TRBV4-3; CDR3: CASSQDGAGGGDTQYF
D: .; J: TRBJ1-5; V: TRBV7-6; CDR3: CASSPPRVLDQPQHF